Listed below are T cell receptor beta chains from one sample, sequenced in a study of identical twins. A single record per CDR3 protein comes from TCRdb applying MiXCR to the 5' RACE reads. The table records more than 1.5 million distinct CDR3 sequences, about 31% of them present only once. Source material: cord blood. The receptor source for this set is a newborn girl in good health. CDR3s include the opening cysteine and the closing phenylalanine or tryptophan. Not every row has a clone size; where given, it reads once, few, many or a size class.

clone size: -; V gene: TRBV25-1; CDR3 protein: CASSPQAGNEKPFF
clone size: few; V gene: TRBV27; CDR3 protein: CASSLSWGAQNIQYF
clone size: few; V gene: TRBV14; CDR3 protein: CASSHGPDTQYF
clone size: few; V gene: TRBV5-1; CDR3 protein: CASSLDKGPYEQYF
clone size: -; V gene: TRBV27; CDR3 protein: CASMTWTGGDYGYTF
clone size: -; V gene: TRBV12-3/TRBV12-4; CDR3 protein: CASSLVRTGFNSYEQYF
clone size: few; V gene: TRBV10-3; CDR3 protein: CAIRLGGGTDTQYF
clone size: -; V gene: TRBV4-1; CDR3 protein: CASSQVLSWLAGGLTDTQYF
clone size: few; V gene: TRBV20-1; CDR3 protein: CSAHRTVNTEAFF
clone size: -; V gene: TRBV28; CDR3 protein: CASRLPGLAGRDEQFF